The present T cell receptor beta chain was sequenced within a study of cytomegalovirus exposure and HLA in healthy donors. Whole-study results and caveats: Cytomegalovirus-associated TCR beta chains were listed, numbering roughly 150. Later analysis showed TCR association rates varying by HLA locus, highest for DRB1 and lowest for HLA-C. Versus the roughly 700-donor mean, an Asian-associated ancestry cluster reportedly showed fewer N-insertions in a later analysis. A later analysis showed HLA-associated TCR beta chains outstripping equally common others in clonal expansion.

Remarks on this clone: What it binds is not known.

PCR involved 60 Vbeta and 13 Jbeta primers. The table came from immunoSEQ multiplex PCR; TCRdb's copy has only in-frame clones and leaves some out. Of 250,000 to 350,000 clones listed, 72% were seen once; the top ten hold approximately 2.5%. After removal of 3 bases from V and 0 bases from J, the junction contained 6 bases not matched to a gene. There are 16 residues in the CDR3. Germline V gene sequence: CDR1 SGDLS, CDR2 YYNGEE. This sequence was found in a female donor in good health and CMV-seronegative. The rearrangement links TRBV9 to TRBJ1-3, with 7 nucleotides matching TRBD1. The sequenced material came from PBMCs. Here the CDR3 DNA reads TGTGCCAGCAGCGATCAAAGGGACAGCTCTGGAAACACCATATATTTT. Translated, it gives CASSDQRDSSGNTIYF.